Listed here are 23 T cell receptor beta chains from one sample, sequenced in a study of CD4 T cells in relation to SARS-CoV-2 and coronaviruses. Data came from immunoSEQ multiplex PCR; TCRdb stores just in-frame clones and leaves some out. The sample shows approximately 37,000 clones, 80% to 90% of them seen only once. The sequenced sample consisted of memory CD4+ T cells from PBMCs. The receptors derive from an adult with COVID-19.

The CDR3 region is CSASQHVAYGYTF. CDR3 DNA: TGCAGTGCTAGTCAACATGTTGCCTATGGCTACACCTTC. J is TRBJ1-2 and V is TRBV20-1; D not resolved. This CDR3 is 13 amino acids long. V was trimmed by 3 bases and J by 4 bases, leaving 12 bases between them. Germline V gene lookup returns CDR1 DFQATT and CDR2 SNEGSKA (reference sequence).

CDR3 loop: CATSDPGTGYGYTF. The CDR3 nucleotides are TGTGCCACCAGTGATCCCGGGACAGGGTATGGCTACACCTTC. The rearrangement joins TRBV24-1 to TRBJ1-2, with TRBD1 matching over 9 bases. J gave up 5 bases and V 3 bases, and 3 bases lay outside the gene matches. The CDR3 spans 14 residues. CDR1 and CDR2 from the germline V gene are KGHDR and SFDVKD.

This chain connects TRBV2 to TRBJ2-3; D ambiguous. The V end was cut by 7 bases, the J end by 2 bases, with 4 bases between. Germline V lookup: CDR1 SNHLY, CDR2 FYNNEI. The CDR3 extends over 11 amino acids. The CDR3 spells CASKFTDTQYF. Written as DNA, the CDR3 is TGTGCCAGCAAATTCACAGATACGCAGTATTTT.

The rearrangement links TRBV6-5 to TRBJ2-1; D is ambiguous. CDR1 and CDR2 (germline): MNHEY, SVGAGI. The V end lost 5 bases, the J end lost 9 bases, and 8 bases lay between the germline ends. The CDR3 is 11 residues long. The CDR3 here is CASSLSAEQFF. The DNA of the CDR3 is TGTGCCAGCAGTCTGAGTGCTGAGCAGTTCTTC.

The chain recombines TRBV18 with TRBJ2-2; no firm D call. This CDR3 comprises 14 residues. The V end lost 3 bases, the J end lost 6 bases, and 11 bases lay between the germline ends. Germline loops: CDR1 KGHSH, CDR2 LQKENI. Here the CDR3 reads CASSPVLVPGELFF. The CDR3 bases are TGTGCCAGCTCACCCGTGTTGGTACCCGGGGAGCTGTTTTTT.

This clone was observed a few times. Here the CDR3 DNA reads TGTGCCAGCAGCTCCACCGACAGACCCACTGAAGCTTTCTTT. Protein sequence: CASSSTDRPTEAFF. The V call is TRBV7-9, the J call TRBJ1-1; D is perhaps TRBD1 (5 bases). Germline CDR1 SEHNR, CDR2 FQNEAQ (reference sequence). This CDR3 region has 14 residues. Trimming left V 4 bases short and J 4 bases short, with 13 bases between.

This chain uses TRBV9 with TRBJ2-2; D uncertain. The CDR3 length is 13 residues. The V end lost 3 bases, the J end lost 5 bases, and 8 bases lay between the germline ends. Germline V gene data show CDR1 as SGDLS and CDR2 as YYNGEE. CDR3 nucleotide sequence: TGTGCCAGCAGCGGCAGGATTACCGGGGAGCTGTTTTTT. This codes for CASSGRITGELFF.

CDR3 residues: CAWTPGAEQPQHF. CDR3 bases: TGTGCCTGGACGCCAGGGGCAGAGCAGCCCCAGCATTTT. The V call is TRBV30, the J call TRBJ1-5; possible D gene TRBD1, 6 bases. Germline V gives CDR1 GTSNPN, CDR2 SVGIG (reference sequence). The CDR3 consists of 13 residues. The germline V and J ends were trimmed by 4 bases and 7 bases, with 14 bases remaining between them. The entire variable domain, with the rest obtained from reference TRBV30 and TRBJ1-5, is as follows: SQTIHQWPATLVQPVGSPLSLECTVEGTSNPNLYWYRQAAGRGLQLLFYSVGIGQISSEVPQNLSASRPQDRQFILSSKKLLLSDSGFYLCAWTPGAEQPQHFGDGTRLSIL.

The rearrangement joins TRBV9 to TRBJ1-1, with D perhaps TRBD1 (5 bases). The CDR3 is made up of 15 amino acids. V was pared by 5 bases and J by 1 base, with 15 bases between. Germline CDR1 SGDLS, CDR2 YYNGEE. CDR3 bases: TGTGCCAGCAGAGAGGGACTCCGGGGGAACACTGAAGCTTTCTTT. It codes for CASREGLRGNTEAFF.

This clone was observed once. V and J are TRBV24-1 and TRBJ2-1, with 10 positions matching TRBD2. Germline V lookup: CDR1 KGHDR, CDR2 SFDVKD. The CDR3 contains 19 residues. Trimming took 2 bases from V and 0 from J; bases not matched to a gene: 9. The CDR3 DNA follows: TGTGCCACCAGTGATTCGCCTAGCGGGAGCGGAATCTCCTACAATGAGCAGTTCTTC. This sequence encodes CATSDSPSGSGISYNEQFF.

This clone was recorded only once. The genes are TRBV10-3 and TRBJ2-7; 9 nucleotides line up with TRBD2. The CDR3 runs 16 residues. The V segment lost 3 bases and the J segment 5 bases; nucleotides outside the gene matches: 11. Looked up from germline, CDR1 is ENHRY and CDR2 is SYGVKD. CDR3 DNA: TGTGCCATCAGTGATCGTGAGTTAGCGGGAGTCAACGAGCAGTACTTC. Protein: CAISDRELAGVNEQYF.

The chain recombines TRBV30 with TRBJ1-4, with D possibly being TRBD1 (5 bases). The germline V gene encodes CDR1 GTSNPN and CDR2 SVGIG (reference sequence). Trimming stripped 5 bases from V and 4 bases from J, with 14 bases between. The CDR3 runs to 14 residues. The CDR3: CAWGADANNEKLFF. The CDR3 DNA reads TGTGCCTGGGGGGCCGACGCCAATAATGAAAAACTGTTTTTT.

In DNA form, the CDR3 reads TGTGCCAGCTGGGACTGGGACCCAGATACGCAGTATTTT. It translates to CASWDWDPDTQYF. V gene TRBV9 combines with J gene TRBJ2-3, with D maybe TRBD2 (6 bases). V was shortened by 7 bases and J by 4 bases, with 13 bases between the two germline ends. The CDR3 loop spans 13 amino acids. Germline V gene lookup returns CDR1 SGDLS and CDR2 YYNGEE.

This chain links TRBV19 with TRBJ2-7; a possible D gene is TRBD2 (6 bases). Between the trimmed V and J ends, which lost 3 bases and 1 base, there was a span of 13 bases. This CDR3 has 15 residues. Germline V lookup: CDR1 LNHDA, CDR2 SQIVND (reference sequence). The DNA of the CDR3 is TGTGCCAGTAGTATCACCGCGGGGATGTCCTACGAGCAGTACTTC. Translated: CASSITAGMSYEQYF.

This clone was found once. The V and J genes are TRBV7-8 and TRBJ2-2, with D perhaps matching TRBD2 (5 bases). Trimming removed 8 bases from V and 3 bases from J, with 10 bases in between. CDR1 and CDR2 (germline): SGHVS, FQNEAQ. This CDR3 has 13 amino acids. CDR3 in DNA: TGTGCCAGCCACGGAGGCTACACCGGGGAGCTGTTTTTT. Residues: CASHGGYTGELFF.

The V gene is TRBV2, the J gene TRBJ1-1; D is undetermined. CDR3 length: 12 amino acids. V shed 6 bases and J shed 6 bases, with 11 bases lying between them. Germline assignment: CDR1 SNHLY and CDR2 FYNNEI. Here the CDR3 DNA reads TGTGCCAGCAGCTACGATATATCTGAAGCTTTCTTT. It translates to CASSYDISEAFF.

The chain employs TRBV19 and TRBJ1-5; D unresolved. The CDR3 totals 15 residues. Looked up from germline, CDR1 is LNHDA and CDR2 is SQIVND (reference sequence). V was trimmed by 3 bases and J by 0 bases, leaving 9 bases between them. The CDR3 reads CASSMTGNSNQPQHF. The CDR3 DNA is TGTGCCAGTAGTATGACGGGAAATAGCAATCAGCCCCAGCATTTT.

The genes are TRBV30 and TRBJ2-1, with TRBD1 matching 8 bases. Germline CDR1 and CDR2: GTSNPN and SVGIG (reference sequence). The CDR3 is 14 residues long. After removal of 4 bases from V and 5 bases from J, the junction contained 7 bases not matched to a gene. The CDR3, as DNA: TGTGCCTGGAACCGGGACAGGAGGGACAATGAGCAGTTCTTC. It is translated as CAWNRDRRDNEQFF.

The chain combines TRBV4-1 with TRBJ2-7; D not certain. The CDR3 is made up of 16 amino acids. The germline CDR1 and CDR2 sequences are MGHRA and YSYEKL. Trimming removed 0 bases at V and 0 bases at J, with 12 bases between. The chain's CDR3 is CASSQELVSYSYEQYF. The CDR3 nucleotides read TGCGCCAGCAGCCAAGAACTCGTTAGTTACTCCTACGAGCAGTACTTC.

V gene TRBV6-5 combines with J gene TRBJ1-2; 8 nucleotides line up with TRBD1. CDR3 size: 16 residues. CDR1 MNHEY and CDR2 SVGAGI come from the germline V gene. Trimming at V came to 2 bases and at J to 1 base, leaving 6 bases not matched to a gene. The CDR3 here is CASSYTGTGFNYGYTF. The CDR3 nucleotides are TGTGCCAGCAGTTACACCGGGACAGGTTTTAACTATGGCTACACCTTC.

The genes are TRBV6-6 and TRBJ2-5, with D perhaps TRBD2 (6 bases). Trimming left V 4 bases short and J 6 bases short, with 15 bases between. This CDR3 has 14 residues. The germline CDR1 and CDR2 sequences are MNHNY and SVGAGI (reference sequence). The chain's CDR3 is CASSSPGDRKTQYF. The CDR3 DNA sequence: TGTGCCAGCAGTTCCCCGGGAGATCGGAAGACCCAGTACTTC.

The V and J genes are TRBV19 and TRBJ1-2; D is undetermined. The CDR3 totals 13 residues. The V end was cut by 2 bases, the J end by 2 bases, with 6 bases between. Per germline, CDR1 LNHDA and CDR2 SQIVND (reference sequence). The CDR3 DNA reads TGTGCCAGTAGTATAAGGGCCAACTATGGCTACACCTTC. This gives the protein CASSIRANYGYTF.

The genes are TRBV28 and TRBJ2-3; the match to TRBD2 covers 7 bases. V was pared by 8 bases and J by 0 bases, with 14 bases of the junction left unmatched. This CDR3 comprises 17 residues. Germline V gene lookup returns CDR1 MDHEN and CDR2 SYDVKM. The CDR3 here is CASATQRDPTSTDTQYF. The DNA for the CDR3 is TGTGCCAGCGCGACCCAGCGGGACCCTACTAGCACAGATACGCAGTATTTT.